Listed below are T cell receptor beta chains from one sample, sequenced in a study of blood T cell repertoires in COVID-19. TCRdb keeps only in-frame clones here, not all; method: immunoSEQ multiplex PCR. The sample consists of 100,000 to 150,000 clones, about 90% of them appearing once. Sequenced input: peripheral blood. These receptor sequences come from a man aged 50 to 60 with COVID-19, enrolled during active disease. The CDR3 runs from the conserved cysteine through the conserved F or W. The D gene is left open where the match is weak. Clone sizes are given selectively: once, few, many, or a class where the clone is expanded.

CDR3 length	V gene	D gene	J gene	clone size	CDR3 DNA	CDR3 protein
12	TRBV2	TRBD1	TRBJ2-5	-	TGTGCCAGCAGGACAGGGGGGGAGACCCAGTACTTC	CASRTGGETQYF
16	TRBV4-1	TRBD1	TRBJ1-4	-	TGCGCCAGCAGCCAAGATAGGGGACAGGGGCTGGAAAAACTGTTTTTT	CASSQDRGQGLEKLFF
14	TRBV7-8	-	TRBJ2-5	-	TGTGCCAGCAGAGACTTCGGAAGTAGCGAGACCCAGTACTTC	CASRDFGSSETQYF
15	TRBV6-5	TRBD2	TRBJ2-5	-	TGTGCCAGCATTCTAGCGGGAGGGCCGGGAGAGACCCAGTACTTC	CASILAGGPGETQYF
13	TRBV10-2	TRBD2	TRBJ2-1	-	TGCGCCAGCAAGACTAGCGGGAGAACTGAGCAGTTCTTC	CASKTSGRTEQFF
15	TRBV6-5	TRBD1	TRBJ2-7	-	TGTGCCAGCAGTAACAGGGGAACTAATTATCACGAGCAGTACTTC	CASSNRGTNYHEQYF
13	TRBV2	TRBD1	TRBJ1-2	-	TGTGCCAGCAGAGTACAGGGGTTTCGTGGCTACACCTTC	CASRVQGFRGYTF
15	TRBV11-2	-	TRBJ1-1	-	TGTGCCAGCAGCTTAGTGTTGGCGGAGAACACTGAAGCTTTCTTT	CASSLVLAENTEAFF
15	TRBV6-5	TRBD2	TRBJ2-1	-	TGTGCCAGCAGTCGGACTAGCGGGACCTACAATGAGCAGTTCTTC	CASSRTSGTYNEQFF
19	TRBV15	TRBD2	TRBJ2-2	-	TGTGCCACCAGCAGAGGGAGCGGGAGGGCCTCGGCGAACACCGGGGAGCTGTTTTTT	CATSRGSGRASANTGELFF
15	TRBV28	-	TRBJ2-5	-	TGTGCCAGCAGTTCCGATGGGCTAGCCCAAGAGACCCAGTACTTC	CASSSDGLAQETQYF
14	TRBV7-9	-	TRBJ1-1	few	TGTGCCAGCAGCACCGGGACAATCGGCACTGAAGCTTTCTTT	CASSTGTIGTEAFF
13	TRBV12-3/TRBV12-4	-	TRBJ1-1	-	TGTGCCAGCAGTTCCCTAGCCGAGTCGGAAGCTTTCTTT	CASSSLAESEAFF
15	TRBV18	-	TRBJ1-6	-	TGTGCCAGCTCACCACGGGCGGGTGGAAATTCACCCCTCCACTTT	CASSPRAGGNSPLHF
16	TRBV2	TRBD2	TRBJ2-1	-	TGTGCCAGCAGTGAAGCTGGACTAGCGGGAGTTAATGAGCAGTTCTTC	CASSEAGLAGVNEQFF
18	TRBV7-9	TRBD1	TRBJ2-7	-	TGTGCCAGCAGCCGACGAGTATCAACGGGACAGGGCGACCACGAGCAGTACTTC	CASSRRVSTGQGDHEQYF
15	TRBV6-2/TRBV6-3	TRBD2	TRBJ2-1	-	TGTGCCAGCAGTTATTCGACTAGCGGGAACAATGAGCAGTTCTTC	CASSYSTSGNNEQFF
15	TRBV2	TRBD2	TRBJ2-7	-	TGTGCCAGCACTTGGGGAGGGGGACTAGGCTACGAGCAGTACTTC	CASTWGGGLGYEQYF
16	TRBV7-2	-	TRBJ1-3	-	TGTGCCAGCAGCTTATGGGAGGGGTCGTCAGGAAACACCATATATTTT	CASSLWEGSSGNTIYF
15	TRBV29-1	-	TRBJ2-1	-	TGCAGCGTTCCCAGTGGGCAGAGCTCCTACAATGAGCAGTTCTTC	CSVPSGQSSYNEQFF
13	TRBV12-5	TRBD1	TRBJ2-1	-	TGTGCTAGCGGACAGGGACCCTACAATGAGCAGTTCTTC	CASGQGPYNEQFF
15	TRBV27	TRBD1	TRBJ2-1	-	TGTGCCAGCAGTCTACGGACAGGGGTGTACAATGAGCAGTTCTTC	CASSLRTGVYNEQFF
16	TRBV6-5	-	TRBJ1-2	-	TGTGCCAGCAGTTACTACACGATGGGCGGGAGCTATGGCTACACCTTC	CASSYYTMGGSYGYTF
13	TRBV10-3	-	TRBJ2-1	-	TGTGCCATCCAAGAACTCCCGTACAATGAGCAGTTCTTC	CAIQELPYNEQFF
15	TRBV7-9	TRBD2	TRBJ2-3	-	TGTGCCAGCAGCCCTAGCGGGTCTAGCACAGATACGCAGTATTTT	CASSPSGSSTDTQYF